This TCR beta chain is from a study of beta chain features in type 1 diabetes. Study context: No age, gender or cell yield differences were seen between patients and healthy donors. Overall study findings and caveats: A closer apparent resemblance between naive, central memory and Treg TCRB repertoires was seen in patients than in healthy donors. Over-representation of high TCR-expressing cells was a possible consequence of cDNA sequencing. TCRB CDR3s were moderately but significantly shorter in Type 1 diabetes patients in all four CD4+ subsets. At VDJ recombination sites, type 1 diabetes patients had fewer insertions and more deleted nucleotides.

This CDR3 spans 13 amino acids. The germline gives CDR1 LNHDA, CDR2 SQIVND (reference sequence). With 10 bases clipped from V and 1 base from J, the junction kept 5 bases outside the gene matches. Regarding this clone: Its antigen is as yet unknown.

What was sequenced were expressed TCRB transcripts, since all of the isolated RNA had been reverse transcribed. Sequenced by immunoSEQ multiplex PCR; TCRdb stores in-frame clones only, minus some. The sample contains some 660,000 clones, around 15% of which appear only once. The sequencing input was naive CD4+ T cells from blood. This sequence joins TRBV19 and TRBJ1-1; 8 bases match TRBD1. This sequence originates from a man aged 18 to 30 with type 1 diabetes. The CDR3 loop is CATWTGWNTEAFF. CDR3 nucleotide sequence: TGTGCCACCTGGACAGGGTGGAACACTGAAGCTTTCTTT.